These 12 T cell receptor beta chains share one sample of origin, sequenced in a study of blood T cells in healthy people across ages. The authors ran a second PCR of roughly 6 to 12 cycles using a sample-barcoded 5' primer and a J-beta primer mix. TCRdb itself ran the 5' RACE reads through MiXCR, one entry per CDR3 protein. The sample lists 1.8 million or so distinct CDR3 sequences, roughly 43% occurring once. The material sequenced was blood. The receptors originated from a human donor in good health.

The rearrangement joins TRBV29-1 to TRBJ2-7; weak D call: TRBD1 (5 bases). The CDR3 length is 14 residues. V was pared by 0 bases and J by 3 bases, with 12 bases between. The germline gives CDR1 SQVTM, CDR2 ANQGSEA. CDR3 loop: CSVEDPGQDYEQYF. CDR3 in DNA: TGCAGCGTTGAAGATCCAGGACAAGACTACGAGCAGTACTTC.

This clonotype was counted between two and nine times. The chain links TRBV29-1 to TRBJ2-3; D gene unclear. The CDR3 has 13 amino acids. Germline V lookup: CDR1 SQVTM, CDR2 ANQGSEA. V lost 3 bases to trimming and J lost 1 base, with 8 bases between them. The CDR3 DNA sequence: TGCAGCGTTGAGTATGGGGGCACAGATACGCAGTATTTT. Residues: CSVEYGGTDTQYF.

This clonotype was counted a few times. The V gene is TRBV4-1, the J gene TRBJ1-2; the D is unclear. Trimming stripped 2 bases from V and 4 bases from J, with 5 bases between. CDR1 is MGHRA and CDR2 is YSYEKL in the germline V gene. CDR3 length: 12 residues. CDR3 sequence: CASSQNTYGYTF. The CDR3 DNA follows: TGCGCCAGCAGCCAAAACACCTATGGCTACACCTTC.

This chain connects TRBV29-1 to TRBJ2-7; no definite D call. The CDR3 runs to 14 residues. The V end lost 7 bases, the J end lost 3 bases, and 19 bases lay between the germline ends. Germline V CDR1 and CDR2: SQVTM, ANQGSEA. CDR3 coding DNA: TGCAGCGAGTCTAAGCCCCTTAGGGACTACGAGCAGTACTTC. This sequence encodes CSESKPLRDYEQYF.

This sequence joins TRBV3-1 and TRBJ1-2, with TRBD1 as a possible D gene (6 bases). V shed 0 bases and J shed 8 bases, with 13 bases lying between them. Germline loops: CDR1 LGHDT, CDR2 YNNKEL (reference sequence). CDR3 length equals 14 residues. This CDR3 is CASSQDGGQPGYTF. The CDR3 DNA reads as TGTGCCAGCAGCCAAGATGGAGGACAGCCGGGCTACACCTTC.

This chain connects TRBV20-1 to TRBJ1-1; D unresolved. V was clipped by 7 bases and J by 4 bases, with 10 bases between them. This CDR3 contains 11 residues. Germline CDR1 is DFQATT and CDR2 is SNEGSKA (reference sequence). The chain's CDR3 is CSVGSSTEAFF. In nucleotides, the CDR3 is TGCAGTGTGGGGTCCAGCACTGAAGCTTTCTTT.

This clonotype was seen more than once but under ten times. The chain uses TRBV7-2 and TRBJ1-2; 7 bases line up with TRBD1. With 0 bases clipped from V and 6 bases from J, the junction kept 4 bases outside the gene matches. CDR1 is SGHTA and CDR2 is FQGNSA in the germline V gene. The CDR3 runs to 14 residues. The CDR3 region is CASSLATGRNGYTF. The CDR3 nucleotides read TGTGCCAGCAGCTTAGCGACAGGGAGGAATGGCTACACCTTC.

The chain uses TRBV5-1 and TRBJ1-6; tentative D call: TRBD1 (5 bases). V was clipped by 4 bases and J by 0 bases, with 14 bases between them. This CDR3 is 17 amino acids long. Germline CDR1 and CDR2: SGHRS and YFSETQ. CDR3 DNA sequence: TGCGCCAGCAGCCCAGGGTGGACGGGCTCCTATAATTCACCCCTCCACTTT. Residues: CASSPGWTGSYNSPLHF.

The rearrangement joins TRBV4-2 to TRBJ2-1, with D tentatively TRBD2 (5 bases). Germline CDR1 and CDR2: LGHNA and YNFKEQ. Trimming stripped 0 bases from V and 7 bases from J, with 7 bases between. The CDR3 covers 13 residues. The CDR3 sequence: CASSQEGSNEQFF. The CDR3 region has the DNA TGTGCCAGCAGCCAAGAAGGGAGTAATGAGCAGTTCTTC.

The sample holds a few counts of this clonotype. CDR3 protein: CASIEVSTDTQYF. The CDR3 nucleotides read TGTGCCAGCATAGAGGTTAGCACAGATACGCAGTATTTT. The chain carries TRBV7-8 and TRBJ2-3; D gene unclear. Per the germline V gene, CDR1 is SGHVS and CDR2 is FQNEAQ. The CDR3 length is 13 residues. Trimming cost V 7 bases and J 0 bases, with 8 bases left between them.

This clonotype was found a few times. J is TRBJ1-4 and V is TRBV6-5; D gene ambiguous. The CDR3 has 15 residues. Germline lookup yields CDR1 MNHEY and CDR2 SVGAGI. Trimming cost V 2 bases and J 4 bases, with 11 bases left between them. CDR3 region: CASSYTSTSNEKLFF. CDR3 bases: TGTGCCAGCAGTTACACTTCTACCAGTAATGAAAAACTGTTTTTT.

This clonotype was picked up a small number of times. The genes are TRBV7-2 and TRBJ2-1; D is perhaps TRBD1 (6 bases). CDR1 SGHTA and CDR2 FQGNSA come from the germline V gene. Trimming removed 0 bases at V and 15 bases at J, with 21 bases between. CDR3 length: 15 residues. The CDR3 region has the DNA TGTGCCAGCAGCTTAGCGCTCGGGATACAGGGTGGTGGGTTCTTC. It translates to CASSLALGIQGGGFF.